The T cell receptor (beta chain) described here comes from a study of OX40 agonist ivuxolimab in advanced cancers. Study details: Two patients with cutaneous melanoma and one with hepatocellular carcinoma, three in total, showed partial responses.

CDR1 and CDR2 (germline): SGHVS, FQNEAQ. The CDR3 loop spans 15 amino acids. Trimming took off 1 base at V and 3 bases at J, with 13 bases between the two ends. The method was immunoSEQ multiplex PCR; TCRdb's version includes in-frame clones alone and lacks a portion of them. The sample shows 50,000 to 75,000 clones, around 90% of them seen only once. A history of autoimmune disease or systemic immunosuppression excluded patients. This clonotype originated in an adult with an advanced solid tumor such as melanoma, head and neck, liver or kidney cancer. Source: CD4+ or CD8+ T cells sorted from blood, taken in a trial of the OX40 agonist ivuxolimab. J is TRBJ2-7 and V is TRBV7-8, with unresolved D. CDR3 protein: CASSLGRRILYEQYF. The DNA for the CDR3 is TGTGCCAGCAGCTTAGGTCGACGGATCCTCTACGAGCAGTACTTC.